The source of this T cell receptor beta chain is a study of blood T cell repertoires in COVID-19. Overall study: Sites in the United States, Italy and Spain provided acute and convalescent COVID-19 samples. The cDNA or gDNA used as material had been derived from T cells, B-cell-depleted T cells, or PBMCs.

One Seattle source followed patients from active infection through their disease course. Original handling: It was from reference gene primer amplification that nucleated cell counts were estimated. The protocol was immunoSEQ multiplex PCR, while the TCRdb copy is restricted to in-frame clones and leaves out a portion. V, J and clone size are those of that table, while D and trimming were read from the DNA. The sample records 300,000 to 400,000 clones, 85% to 90% being singletons. This clone was seen more than once but under ten times. The source material was peripheral blood. The origin of this receptor is a woman between 65 and 79 years old with COVID-19, enrolled during active disease.

The CDR3 protein is CASILPTGPYSPLHF. The CDR3 DNA sequence: TGTGCCAGTATACTACCGACAGGGCCCTACTCACCCCTCCACTTT. The J gene is TRBJ1-6, the V gene TRBV19, with 7 bases fitting TRBD1. Germline lookup yields CDR1 LNHDA and CDR2 SQIVND (reference sequence). The CDR3 has 15 amino acids. V shed 7 bases and J 10 bases; nucleotides not matched to a gene: 13.